Listed below are T cell receptor beta chains from one sample, sequenced in a study of blood T cell repertoires in COVID-19. The method was immunoSEQ multiplex PCR; TCRdb's version includes in-frame clones alone and lacks a portion of them. The sample has some 66,000 clones, roughly nine tenths seen once; the top ten hold 6% to 8%. The sequencing sample was made of peripheral blood. Source of these receptors: a human donor in a cohort sampled during active COVID-19. Both conserved end residues are part of each CDR3. D genes are given only for firm matches. A row's size may be missing; if present it is once, few, many or a size class.

size	D	V	J	DNA	CDR3
once	-	TRBV11-2	TRBJ1-5	TGTGCCAGCAGTCTAATGTCAGGGGACACTCAGCCCCAGCATTTT	CASSLMSGDTQPQHF
-	-	TRBV7-8	TRBJ2-3	TGTGCCAGCAGCTTAGTTAGCGGCCAGAGCACAGATACGCAGTATTTT	CASSLVSGQSTDTQYF
once	TRBD2	TRBV6-5	TRBJ2-3	TGTGCCAGCAGTTACTCGGGACTAGCGAGCACGCAGTATTTT	CASSYSGLASTQYF
-	-	TRBV7-9	TRBJ1-1	TGTGCCAGCAGCTTAATGGGGAGGGCCAGGTCTTTCAGTACTGAAGCTTTCTTT	CASSLMGRARSFSTEAFF
few	-	TRBV7-9	TRBJ1-2	TGTGCCAGCAGCTTAGCCCAGGATAACTGGGGCTACACCTTC	CASSLAQDNWGYTF
once	-	TRBV7-2	TRBJ2-3	TGTGCCAGCAGCAGACAACAGGGGGGGAGCACAGATACGCAGTATTTT	CASSRQQGGSTDTQYF
-	TRBD2	TRBV29-1	TRBJ2-3	TGCAGCGTTGTTAAGCGGGAGGGCCAGGATACGCAGTATTTT	CSVVKREGQDTQYF
-	TRBD1	TRBV5-5	TRBJ1-1	TGTGCCAGCAGCTCACAGGGGATGAACACTGAAGCTTTCTTT	CASSSQGMNTEAFF
-	TRBD2	TRBV7-2	TRBJ2-3	TGTGCCAGCAGCTTCTTTCTAGCGGGCAGCCCCACAGATACGCAGTATTTT	CASSFFLAGSPTDTQYF
-	-	TRBV7-8	TRBJ1-2	TGTGCCAGCAGCTTAGGAGTTCCGGGGGGCGGTGGCTACACCTTC	CASSLGVPGGGGYTF
-	TRBD1	TRBV2	TRBJ2-7	TGTGCCAGCAGACAAAACCCAAGACAGGGCAGGCAGTACTTC	CASRQNPRQGRQYF
-	-	TRBV7-2	TRBJ2-5	TGTGCCAGCAGCTTGGGCGGGGGCACGGTGAAAGAGACCCAGTACTTC	CASSLGGGTVKETQYF
few	-	TRBV2	TRBJ2-2	TGTGCCGCGGCGCGGGGTAACACCGGGGAGCTGTTTTTT	CAAARGNTGELFF
-	TRBD2	TRBV2	TRBJ2-7	TGTGCCAGCAGTGAAGCGCTAGCGGGGGAAACCTACGAGCAGTACTTC	CASSEALAGETYEQYF
-	-	TRBV19	TRBJ2-1	TGTGCCAGTAGTATAGATCGCGGAGTATACAATGAGCAGTTCTTC	CASSIDRGVYNEQFF
-	-	TRBV9	TRBJ2-3	TGTGCCAGCACCCCGGGTTCTAGCACAGATACGCAGTATTTT	CASTPGSSTDTQYF
-	TRBD2	TRBV3-1/TRBV3-2	TRBJ2-3	TGTGCCAGCAGCCAAGATCTTGGGACTAGCGGGGGTACAGATACGCAGTATTTT	CASSQDLGTSGGTDTQYF
-	-	TRBV19	TRBJ2-5	TGTGCCAGTAGTATCTCTAGCAGGGAGACCCAGTACTTC	CASSISSRETQYF
-	-	TRBV7-2	TRBJ2-4	TGTGCCAGCAGCTTAGATCAACTTACTACATACTTC	CASSLDQLTTYF
-	-	TRBV12-3/TRBV12-4	TRBJ2-3	TGTGCCAGCACCGTTAACACAGATACGCAGTATTTT	CASTVNTDTQYF
once	-	TRBV18	TRBJ2-3	TGTGCCAGCTCACCGGGGCTTACAGATACGCAGTATTTT	CASSPGLTDTQYF
-	TRBD2	TRBV7-2	TRBJ2-1	TGTGCCAGCAGGAAGACTAGCGGAAGGGACGGTGAGCAGTTCTTC	CASRKTSGRDGEQFF
-	TRBD1	TRBV6-6	TRBJ1-2	TGTGCCAGCAGTCCGCAGGACAGGGGAGGTGGCTACACCTTC	CASSPQDRGGGYTF
-	TRBD2	TRBV11-2	TRBJ2-7	TGTGCCAGCAGCCACGGGACTAGCGGGAGGGGGTACTTC	CASSHGTSGRGYF
-	TRBD1	TRBV24-1	TRBJ2-5	TGTGCCACCAGTGATTTCGACAGGGGGCGTAAGGAGACCCAGTACTTC	CATSDFDRGRKETQYF
-	-	TRBV7-8	TRBJ1-2	TGTGCCAGCAGCTTCAAGGGGGACCCTAACTATGGCTACACCTTC	CASSFKGDPNYGYTF
-	-	TRBV6-2/TRBV6-3	TRBJ2-7	TGTGCCAGCAGTTTCGGCCAGGCTCTCTACGAGCAGTACTTC	CASSFGQALYEQYF
-	-	TRBV7-7	TRBJ1-5	TGTGCTAGCAGTATCCAATTGGGCCAGCCCCAGCATTTT	CASSIQLGQPQHF
-	TRBD1	TRBV5-4	TRBJ2-7	TGTGCCAGCAGCGGAATACTGGGACAGGCCCACGAGCAGTACTTC	CASSGILGQAHEQYF
-	TRBD2	TRBV19	TRBJ2-5	TGTGCCAGTAGTCTACGGAAGGAGCGGGAGGGCCGGGAGACCCAGTACTTC	CASSLRKEREGRETQYF
-	-	TRBV2	TRBJ2-7	TGTGCCAGCAAGACAGAATACGAGCAGTACTTC	CASKTEYEQYF
-	-	TRBV11-2	TRBJ2-1	TGTGCCAGCAGCTTAGCCAACTCGGAGGAGCAGTTCTTC	CASSLANSEEQFF
-	TRBD1	TRBV6-5	TRBJ1-2	TGTGCCAGCAGTTATTCCCCGACAGGGAACTATGGCTACACCTTC	CASSYSPTGNYGYTF
-	-	TRBV21-1	TRBJ2-7	TGTGCCAGCAGCAAATTTAGGGAAAACAGGAAAATCTACGAGCAGTACTTC	CASSKFRENRKIYEQYF
-	TRBD2	TRBV15	TRBJ2-1	TGTGCCACCAGCACCCTACCCCGGGAGGAGATCTACAATGAGCAGTTCTTC	CATSTLPREEIYNEQFF
-	-	TRBV4-1	TRBJ1-6	TGCGCCAGCAGCCAAGCAGGGCAGGTGCTAGGGAATTCACCCCTCCACTTT	CASSQAGQVLGNSPLHF
-	TRBD1	TRBV19	TRBJ1-3	TGTGCCAGTAGCCGCGATGGACAGGGGAGATACACCATATATTTT	CASSRDGQGRYTIYF
-	TRBD2	TRBV20-1	TRBJ2-1	TGCAGTGCTAGTTTACCCCGCGGGGGGGCCTACAATGAGCAGTTCTTC	CSASLPRGGAYNEQFF
-	TRBD2	TRBV6-2/TRBV6-3	TRBJ2-5	TGTGCCAGCAGTTACAGCGGGGTTCAAGAGACCCAGTACTTC	CASSYSGVQETQYF
-	TRBD2	TRBV19	TRBJ2-1	TGTGCCAGTAGTGGCCTAATAGCGGGAGCGGTAACTGAGCAGTTCTTC	CASSGLIAGAVTEQFF
-	-	TRBV30	TRBJ1-6	TGTGCCTGGAGAATGGGGCAGGCGCCATCACCCCTCCACTTT	CAWRMGQAPSPLHF
-	TRBD1	TRBV28	TRBJ1-5	TGTGCCAGCAGTCTCGCGGACAGGACGGGAAATCAGCCCCAGCATTTT	CASSLADRTGNQPQHF
-	TRBD1	TRBV5-4	TRBJ2-5	TGTGCCAGCAGCTTAAGGCCGGGACAGGGTAAAGAGACCCAGTACTTC	CASSLRPGQGKETQYF
few	-	TRBV6-5	TRBJ1-1	TGTGCCAGCAGTTACTCGAGAGGGAACACTGAAGCTTTCTTT	CASSYSRGNTEAFF